These T cell receptor beta chains were read from a single sample in a study of shared clonotypes between healthy human individuals. Here immunoSEQ multiplex PCR was the method, and the copy in TCRdb shows in-frame clones only, minus some. The table has around 1.5 million clones, 95% to 99% seen once. The sequenced sample was naive CD4+ T cells sorted from blood. The receptors were sampled from a man younger than 45 in good health. The CDR3 runs from the conserved cysteine through the conserved F or W. D genes are given only for firm matches. Clone size is stated in some rows and not others, as once, few, many or a class when expanded.

>.|TRBV2|.|TRBJ2-3
TGTGCCAGCAGCAACATCAGGGGAGATACGCAGTATTTT
CASSNIRGDTQYF
>TRBD2|TRBV5-4|.|TRBJ2-2
TGTGCCAGCAGCCCGGGACTAGCGAGCGACAACACCGGGGAGCTGTTTTTT
CASSPGLASDNTGELFF
>TRBD2|TRBV4-3|.|TRBJ2-3
TGCGCCAGCAGCCCCCTAGCGGGTGGGTTAGATACGCAGTATTTT
CASSPLAGGLDTQYF
>TRBD1|TRBV19|.|TRBJ2-7
TGTGCCAGTAGTCTCCGGACAGGGATTTCCTACGAGCAGTACTTC
CASSLRTGISYEQYF
>TRBD2|TRBV18|.|TRBJ2-1
TGTGCCAGCTCATTTAGCGGGAGTAATGCGAATGAGCAGTTCTTC
CASSFSGSNANEQFF
>.|TRBV9|.|TRBJ1-3
TGTGCCAGCAGCCCCTCAGATTGGGAAGGGAACACCATATATTTT
CASSPSDWEGNTIYF
>TRBD1|TRBV10-3|.|TRBJ2-3
TGTGCCATCAGCGGGACAGGGTTAGTGTATACGCAGTATTTT
CAISGTGLVYTQYF
>.|TRBV14|.|TRBJ2-3
TGTGCCAGCAGCCAAGGAGGCGGACCCTCAGATACGCAGTATTTT
CASSQGGGPSDTQYF
>TRBD2|TRBV5-1|.|TRBJ2-3
TGCGCCAGCAGCTTGGAGGCGGGGGACGCAGATACGCAGTATTTT
CASSLEAGDADTQYF
>TRBD2|TRBV19|.|TRBJ2-3
TGTGCCAGTAGCCGTTCATTGGCTAGCGGGTCTCCGAGCACAGATACGCAGTATTTT
CASSRSLASGSPSTDTQYF
>.|TRBV18|.|TRBJ2-1
TGTGCCAGCTCAGTTAGCGTAATCTCCTACAATGAGCAGTTCTTC
CASSVSVISYNEQFF
>.|TRBV2|.|TRBJ1-4
TGTGCCAGCAGTGAAAGAGCGAGGAAACTGTTTTTT
CASSERARKLFF
>.|TRBV5-5|.|TRBJ2-5
TGTGCCAGCAGCGTACAGGGAACGGAGACCCAGTACTTC
CASSVQGTETQYF
>.|TRBV19|.|TRBJ2-5
TGTGCCAGTAGCCCCGGGCCGAGACAGAGGGAGACCCAGTACTTC
CASSPGPRQRETQYF
>.|TRBV7-9|.|TRBJ1-4
TGTGCCAGCAGCTTCTTGGGCTTGGGTGAAAAACTGTTTTTT
CASSFLGLGEKLFF
>.|TRBV14|.|TRBJ2-7
TGTGCCAGCAGCGTCCGGGACGCACCTTCCTACGAGCAGTACTTC
CASSVRDAPSYEQYF
>.|TRBV9|.|TRBJ2-5
TGTGCCAGCAGCGTAGGAGGCAGGGTGGGGTCGGAAGAGACCCAGTACTTC
CASSVGGRVGSEETQYF
>TRBD2|TRBV5-4|.|TRBJ2-5
TGTGCCAGCAGCCCACTCGGGACTAGCGGGAGGGGGGAGACCCAGTACTTC
CASSPLGTSGRGETQYF
>TRBD1|TRBV5-1|.|TRBJ1-5
TGCGCCAGCAGCTTGGGGGACAGGTTTGAGGGTCAGCCCCAGCATTTT
CASSLGDRFEGQPQHF
>.|TRBV5-1|once|TRBJ1-2
TGCGCCAGCAGCTTGGTACAATCGATGGGCTACACCTTC
CASSLVQSMGYTF
>TRBD2|TRBV5-4|.|TRBJ2-7
TGTGCCAGCAGCCCAAACGGGAGGCCCTCCTACGAGCAGTACTTC
CASSPNGRPSYEQYF
>TRBD1|TRBV6-1|.|TRBJ2-7
TGTGCCAGCAGGGAGACAGGGGCTTACGAGCAGTACTTC
CASRETGAYEQYF
>.|TRBV15|.|TRBJ1-5
TGTGCCACCAGCAGAGGGACATACTATCAGCCCCAGCATTTT
CATSRGTYYQPQHF
>.|TRBV28|.|TRBJ2-7
TGTGCCAGCAGTTTAATCGATACCAACGAGCAGTACTTC
CASSLIDTNEQYF
>.|TRBV7-9|.|TRBJ1-5
TGTGCCAGCAGCTTAGATGATCAGCCCCAGCATTTT
CASSLDDQPQHF
>.|TRBV19|.|TRBJ2-2
TGTGCCAGTAAACCTACGGGGAGCACCGGGGAGCTGTTTTTT
CASKPTGSTGELFF
>.|TRBV2|once|TRBJ2-3
TGTGCCAGCAGTGATACGGGCCGCACAGATACGCAGTATTTT
CASSDTGRTDTQYF
>TRBD2|TRBV2|.|TRBJ2-3
TGTGCCAGCAGGGAGATACTAGCGGCCTCCACAGATACGCAGTATTTT
CASREILAASTDTQYF
>TRBD2|TRBV5-4|.|TRBJ2-2
TGTGCCAGCAGTAAAGGGACTAGCGGGAGCGCGAACACCGGGGAGCTGTTTTTT
CASSKGTSGSANTGELFF
>TRBD1|TRBV2|.|TRBJ1-1
TGTGCCAGCAAAGACGCCAGGGGGCAGTACACTGAAGCTTTCTTT
CASKDARGQYTEAFF
>TRBD2|TRBV5-1|.|TRBJ2-1
TGCGCCAGCAGCTCGAGCGGGAGCTCCTACAATGAGCAGTTCTTC
CASSSSGSSYNEQFF
>TRBD1|TRBV7-9|.|TRBJ2-1
TGTGCCAGCAGCTTCGGGACAGGGGATTACAATGAGCAGTTCTTC
CASSFGTGDYNEQFF
>.|TRBV5-8|.|TRBJ1-5
TGTGCCAGCAGCTTTTCGGACAGTCCAGGCAATCAGCCCCAGCATTTT
CASSFSDSPGNQPQHF
>.|TRBV6-6|.|TRBJ2-5
TGTGCCAGCAGCAGACCACAAGAGACCCAGTACTTC
CASSRPQETQYF
>.|TRBV18|.|TRBJ1-1
TGTGCCAGCTCACCTCAGGGAACTGAAGCTTTCTTT
CASSPQGTEAFF
>.|TRBV4-1|.|TRBJ1-4
TGCGCCAGCAGCCAAAATACTGGCTTGGGGGAAAAACTGTTTTTT
CASSQNTGLGEKLFF
>.|TRBV29-1|.|TRBJ2-1
TGCAGCGGGCACGGGAGCCCATCCTACAATGAGCAGTTCTTC
CSGHGSPSYNEQFF
>.|TRBV6-1|.|TRBJ1-2
TGTGCCAGCAGTGAAGCCCAAAGGACAGCTTATGGCTACACCTTC
CASSEAQRTAYGYTF
>.|TRBV5-1|.|TRBJ2-1
TGCGCCAGCAGCTGGACGACATACAATGAGCAGTTCTTC
CASSWTTYNEQFF
>.|TRBV21-1|.|TRBJ1-5
TGTGCCAGCAGCAGGAGGACAGGGCGTTTTTCTAAAGGGGGCAATCAGCCCCAGCATTTT
CASSRRTGRFSKGGNQPQHF
>TRBD1|TRBV10-1|.|TRBJ2-1
TGCGCCAGCAGTGAACAGACAGGGTTGGTGAACAATGAGCAGTTCTTC
CASSEQTGLVNNEQFF
>.|TRBV28|.|TRBJ1-5
TGTGCCAGCGGCGCAGAACAGAGGGGTAGTCAGCCCCAGCATTTT
CASGAEQRGSQPQHF
>.|TRBV5-5|.|TRBJ1-5
TGTGCCAGCAGCTTGATCGTGGCAGGGGAGCAGCCCCAGCATTTT
CASSLIVAGEQPQHF
>.|TRBV9|.|TRBJ1-2
TGTGCCAGCAGCAACGAGGGGGGGGCCCTACCTAAGGGCTACACCTTC
CASSNEGGALPKGYTF
>TRBD1|TRBV7-9|.|TRBJ2-7
TGTGCCAGCAGCCAGCCGGGACAGGGGACCGAGCAGTACTTC
CASSQPGQGTEQYF
>.|TRBV5-1|.|TRBJ2-7
TGCGCCAGCAGCTTGGCCGGACCGAGCTCCTACGAGCAGTACTTC
CASSLAGPSSYEQYF